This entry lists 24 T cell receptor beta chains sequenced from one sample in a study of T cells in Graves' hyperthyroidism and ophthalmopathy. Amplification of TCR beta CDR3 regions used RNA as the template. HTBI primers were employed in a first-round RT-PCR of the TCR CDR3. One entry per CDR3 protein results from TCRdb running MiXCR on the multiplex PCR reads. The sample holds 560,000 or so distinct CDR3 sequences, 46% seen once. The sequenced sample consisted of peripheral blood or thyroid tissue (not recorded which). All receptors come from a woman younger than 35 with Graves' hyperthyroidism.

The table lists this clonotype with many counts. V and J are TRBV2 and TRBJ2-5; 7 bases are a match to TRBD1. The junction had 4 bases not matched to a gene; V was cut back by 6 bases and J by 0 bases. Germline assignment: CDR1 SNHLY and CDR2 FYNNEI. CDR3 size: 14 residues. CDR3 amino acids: CASSRDRNQETQYF. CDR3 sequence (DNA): TGTGCCAGCAGCCGGGACAGAAACCAAGAGACCCAGTACTTC.

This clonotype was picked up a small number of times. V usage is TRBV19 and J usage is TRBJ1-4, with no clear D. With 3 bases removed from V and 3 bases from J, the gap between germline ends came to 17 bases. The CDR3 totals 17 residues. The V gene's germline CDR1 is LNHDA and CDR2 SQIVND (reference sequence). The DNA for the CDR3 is TGTGCCAGTAGTATTCGGCATCTCCTTGTCTCTAATGAAAAACTGTTTTTT. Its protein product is CASSIRHLLVSNEKLFF.

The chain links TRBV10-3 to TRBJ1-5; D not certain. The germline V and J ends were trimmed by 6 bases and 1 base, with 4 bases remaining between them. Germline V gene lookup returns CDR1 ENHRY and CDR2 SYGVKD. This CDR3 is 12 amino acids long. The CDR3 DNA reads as TGTGCCATCAGGGGCAGCAATCAGCCCCAGCATTTT. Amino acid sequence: CAIRGSNQPQHF.

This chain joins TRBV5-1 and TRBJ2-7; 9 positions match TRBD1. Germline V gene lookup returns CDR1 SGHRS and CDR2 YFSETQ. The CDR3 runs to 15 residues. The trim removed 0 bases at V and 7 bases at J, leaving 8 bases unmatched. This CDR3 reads CASSLAATGGWEQYF. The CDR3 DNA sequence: TGCGCCAGCAGCTTGGCGGCGACAGGGGGTTGGGAGCAGTACTTC.

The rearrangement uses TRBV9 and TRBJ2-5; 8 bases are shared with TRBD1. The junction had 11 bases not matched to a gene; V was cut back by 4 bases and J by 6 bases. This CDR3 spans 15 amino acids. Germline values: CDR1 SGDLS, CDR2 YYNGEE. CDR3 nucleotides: TGTGCCAGCAGCTCACCGGGACAGGTTAGAAAGACCCAGTACTTC. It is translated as CASSSPGQVRKTQYF.

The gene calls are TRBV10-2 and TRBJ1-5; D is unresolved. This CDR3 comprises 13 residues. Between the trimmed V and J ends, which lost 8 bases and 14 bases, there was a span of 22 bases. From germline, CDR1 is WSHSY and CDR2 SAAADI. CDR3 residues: CASGTSGQSYEHF. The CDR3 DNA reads TGCGCCAGCGGCACTAGCGGGCAATCTTACGAGCATTTT.

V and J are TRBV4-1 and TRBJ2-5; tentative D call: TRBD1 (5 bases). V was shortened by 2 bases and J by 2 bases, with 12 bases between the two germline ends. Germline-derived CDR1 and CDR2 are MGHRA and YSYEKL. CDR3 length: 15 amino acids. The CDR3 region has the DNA TGCGCCAGCAGCCAACAGGGAAAAGAACAAGAGACCCAGTACTTC. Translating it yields CASSQQGKEQETQYF.

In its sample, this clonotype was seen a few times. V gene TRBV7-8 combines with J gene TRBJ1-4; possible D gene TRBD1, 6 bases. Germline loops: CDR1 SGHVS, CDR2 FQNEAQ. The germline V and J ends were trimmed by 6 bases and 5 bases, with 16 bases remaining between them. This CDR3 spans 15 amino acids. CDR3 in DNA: TGTGCCAGCAGTTACTCAAGACAGGAGAATGAAAAACTGTTTTTT. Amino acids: CASSYSRQENEKLFF.

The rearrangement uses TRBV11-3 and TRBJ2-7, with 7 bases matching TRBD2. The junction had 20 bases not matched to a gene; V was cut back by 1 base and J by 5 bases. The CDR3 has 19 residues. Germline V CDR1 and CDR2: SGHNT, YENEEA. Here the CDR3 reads CASSLGGWLADRWIHEQYF. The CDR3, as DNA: TGTGCCAGCAGCTTAGGTGGTTGGCTAGCGGATCGCTGGATCCACGAGCAGTACTTC.

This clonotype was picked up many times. The CDR3 nucleotides are TGTGCCACCAGCAGAGATCTGCTAGCCGGGGAGACCCAGTACTTC. Protein sequence: CATSRDLLAGETQYF. The rearrangement uses TRBV15 and TRBJ2-5, with D possibly TRBD2 on 5 matching bases. Germline V gene sequence: CDR1 LNHNV, CDR2 YYDKDF (reference sequence). Trimming removed 0 bases from V and 5 bases from J, with 13 bases in between. The CDR3 spans 15 residues.

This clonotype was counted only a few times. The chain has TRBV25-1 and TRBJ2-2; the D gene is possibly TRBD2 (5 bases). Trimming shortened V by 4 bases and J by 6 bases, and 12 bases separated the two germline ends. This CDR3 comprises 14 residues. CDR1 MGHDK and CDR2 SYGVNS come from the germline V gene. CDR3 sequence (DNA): TGTGCCAGCAGTGTGGAGGCCTGGGCCGGGGAGCTGTTTTTT. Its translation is CASSVEAWAGELFF.

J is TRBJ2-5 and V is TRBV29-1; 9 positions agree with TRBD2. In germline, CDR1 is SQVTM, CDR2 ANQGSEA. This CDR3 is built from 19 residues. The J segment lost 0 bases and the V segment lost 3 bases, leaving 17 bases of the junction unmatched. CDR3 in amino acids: CSVEQLAGIVWAYQETQYF. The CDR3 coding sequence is TGCAGCGTTGAGCAGCTAGCGGGAATTGTGTGGGCTTACCAAGAGACCCAGTACTTC. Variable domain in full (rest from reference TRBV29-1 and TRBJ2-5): SAVISQKPSRDICQRGTSLTIQCQVDSQVTMMFWYRQQPGQSLTLIATANQGSEATYESGFVIDKFPISRPNLTFSTLTVSNMSPEDSSIYLCSVEQLAGIVWAYQETQYFGPGTRLLVL.

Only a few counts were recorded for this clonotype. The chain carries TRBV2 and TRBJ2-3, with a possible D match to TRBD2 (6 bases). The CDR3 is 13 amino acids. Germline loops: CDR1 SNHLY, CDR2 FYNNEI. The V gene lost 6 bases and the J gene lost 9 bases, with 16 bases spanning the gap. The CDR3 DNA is TGTGCCAGCAGAATAGGGGCGGGGAACACGCAGTATTTT. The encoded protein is CASRIGAGNTQYF.

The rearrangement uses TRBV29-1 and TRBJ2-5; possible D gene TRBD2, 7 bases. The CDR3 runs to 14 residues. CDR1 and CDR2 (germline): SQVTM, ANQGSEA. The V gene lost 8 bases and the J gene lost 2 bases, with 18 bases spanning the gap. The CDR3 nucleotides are TGCAGCCAAGACGGGGGGCAGAATCAAGAGACCCAGTACTTC. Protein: CSQDGGQNQETQYF.

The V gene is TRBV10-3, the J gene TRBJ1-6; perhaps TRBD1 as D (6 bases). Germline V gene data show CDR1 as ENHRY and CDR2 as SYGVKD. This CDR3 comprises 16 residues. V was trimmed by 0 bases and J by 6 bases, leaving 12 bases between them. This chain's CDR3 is CAISESIGGVNSPLHF. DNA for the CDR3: TGTGCCATCAGTGAGTCGATCGGGGGCGTTAATTCACCCCTCCACTTT.

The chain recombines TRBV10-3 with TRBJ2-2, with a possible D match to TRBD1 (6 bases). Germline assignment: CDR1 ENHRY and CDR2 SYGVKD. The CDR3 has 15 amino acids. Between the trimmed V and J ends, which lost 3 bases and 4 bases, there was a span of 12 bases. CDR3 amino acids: CAISDRDTSTGELFF. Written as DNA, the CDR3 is TGTGCCATCAGTGACCGGGACACTAGCACCGGGGAGCTGTTTTTT.

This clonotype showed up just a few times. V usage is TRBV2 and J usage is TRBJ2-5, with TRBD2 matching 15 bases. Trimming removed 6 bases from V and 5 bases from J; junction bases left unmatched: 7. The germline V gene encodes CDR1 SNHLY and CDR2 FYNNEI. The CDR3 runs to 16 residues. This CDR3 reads CASSPSGTSGRETQYF. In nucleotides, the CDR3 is TGTGCCAGCAGCCCTAGCGGGACTAGCGGGAGGGAGACCCAGTACTTC.

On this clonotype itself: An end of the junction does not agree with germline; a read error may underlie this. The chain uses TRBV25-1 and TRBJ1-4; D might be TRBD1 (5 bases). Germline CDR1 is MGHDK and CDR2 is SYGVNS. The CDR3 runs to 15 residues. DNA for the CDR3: TGTGCCAGCAGCTGGCTCGACAGCACTAATGGAAAACTGTTTTTT. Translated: CASSWLDSTNGKLFF. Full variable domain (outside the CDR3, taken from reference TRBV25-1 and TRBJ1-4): EADIYQTPRYLVIGTGKKITLECSQTMGHDKMYWYQQDPGMELHLIHYSYGVNSTEKGDLSSESTVSRIRTEHFPLTLESARPSHTSQYLCASSWLDSTNGKLFFGSGTQLSVL.

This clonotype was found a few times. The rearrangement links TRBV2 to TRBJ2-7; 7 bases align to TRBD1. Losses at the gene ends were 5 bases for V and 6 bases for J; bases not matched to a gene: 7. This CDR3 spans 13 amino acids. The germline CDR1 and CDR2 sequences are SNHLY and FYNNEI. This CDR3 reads CASSPWTGGEQYF. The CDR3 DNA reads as TGTGCCAGCAGTCCCTGGACAGGCGGCGAGCAGTACTTC.

The CDR3 DNA is TGCAGTGCTAGCCTCCCCTATAATGAAAAACTGTTTTTT. Encoded protein: CSASLPYNEKLFF. The gene calls are TRBV20-1 and TRBJ1-4; D gene uncertain. Trimming took off 3 bases at V and 4 bases at J, with 9 bases between the two ends. The CDR3 loop spans 13 amino acids. The V gene's germline CDR1 is DFQATT and CDR2 SNEGSKA (reference sequence).

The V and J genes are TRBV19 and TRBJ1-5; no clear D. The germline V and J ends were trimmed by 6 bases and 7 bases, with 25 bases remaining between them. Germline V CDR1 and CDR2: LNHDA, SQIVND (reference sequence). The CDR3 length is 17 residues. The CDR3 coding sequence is TGTGCCAGTAGCCTGGATCCTGCTCGTCGGGGAAGCCAGCCCCAGCATTTT. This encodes CASSLDPARRGSQPQHF. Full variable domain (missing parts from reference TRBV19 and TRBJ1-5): DGGITQSPKYLFRKEGQNVTLSCEQNLNHDAMYWYRQDPGQGLRLIYYSQIVNDFQKGDIAEGYSVSREKKESFPLTVTSAQKNPTAFYLCASSLDPARRGSQPQHFGDGTRLSIL.

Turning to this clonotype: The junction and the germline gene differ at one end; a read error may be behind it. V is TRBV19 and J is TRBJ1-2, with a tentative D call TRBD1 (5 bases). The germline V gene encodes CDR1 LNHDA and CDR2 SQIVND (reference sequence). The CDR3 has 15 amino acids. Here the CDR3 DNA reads TGTACCAGTACCGACCGGGACTCAAGCCCGGGGGGCTACACCTTC. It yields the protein CTSTDRDSSPGGYTF.

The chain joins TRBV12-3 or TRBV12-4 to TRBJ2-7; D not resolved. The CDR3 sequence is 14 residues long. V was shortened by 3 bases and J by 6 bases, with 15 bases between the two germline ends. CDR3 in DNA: TGTGCCAGCAGTTTTTCCAGCATGAGGCGCGAGCAGTACTTC. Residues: CASSFSSMRREQYF.

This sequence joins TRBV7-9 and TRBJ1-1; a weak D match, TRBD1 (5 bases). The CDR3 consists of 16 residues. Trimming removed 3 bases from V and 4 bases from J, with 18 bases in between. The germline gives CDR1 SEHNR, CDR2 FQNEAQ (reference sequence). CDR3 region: CASSLVNQGKGTEAFF. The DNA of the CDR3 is TGTGCCAGCAGCTTGGTCAATCAGGGTAAGGGCACTGAAGCTTTCTTT.